This T cell receptor beta chain was identified in a study of somatic reversion in DOCK8 deficiency (dated by TCRdb to between 2020 and 2021). With regard to the full study: In the study, T cell receptor beta repertoires were compared across three groups: DOCK8-deficient patients, DOCK8-revertant patients and healthy volunteers. The study examined how somatic reversion of pathogenic DOCK8 variants changes lymphocyte differentiation and function in DOCK8 deficiency. The DOCK8-deficient patients included in the study had been previously reported. General conclusions and limits of the study: The source material for each sample, whole blood versus PBMCs, was not specified per sample in the methods.

Genomic DNA for TCR repertoire analysis was extracted from whole blood samples or from PBMCs. A few DOCK8-revertant patients were sampled, some at multiple time points. Library prep was done by multiplex PCR. One-step amplicon PCR with EuroClonality-NGS primers was used to generate TRB libraries from 85 to 100 ng genomic DNA. Sequencing of the TRB amplicons was done on Illumina MiSeq instruments using 2 x 250 bp version 2 chemistry. In the paper's pipeline: IMGT/HighV-QUEST was used for primary TRB sequence analysis and V(D)J annotation. Repertoire diversity and composition were evaluated with VDJtools after removing nonfunctional clones and downsampling for comparisons between samples. TCRdb trimmed public reads at Q25 via fastp, called clones via MiXCR and kept in-frame beta chains. Identical CDR3 protein sequences are pooled into one entry, listed with their most common genes and DNA. These V and J calls originate from TCRdb's pipeline instead of the authors' own analysis. This sample gives approximately 1,400 distinct CDR3 sequences in total; approximately 20% of them show up just once. The ten top clones hold about three quarters of the sample.

From the cysteine up to the phenylalanine, the CDR3 has a length of 14 residues. CDR3 DNA only is kept here, 42 bases in frame from base 1. V trim: 4 bases; J trim: 1 base; unmatched bases: 0. The table lists this clonotype with many counts. What this receptor recognizes is not known. There are no base qualities to consult, and no much larger clone falls within one base. The sequenced material came from blood. The cell subset or site label, as the study defines it: DOCK8-deficient patient with somatic reversion. The source is a human donor with DOCK8 deficiency. The chain joins TRBV12-3 or TRBV12-4 to TRBJ1-5, with 8 bases matching TRBD1. The DNA sequence reads TGTGCCAGCAGTTGGACAGGGAGCAATCAGCCCCAGCATTTT. Its translation reads: CASSWTGSNQPQHF.